This TCR beta chain was recorded in a study of regulatory T cells in long-lasting Graves disease. Whole-study context: Persistence in Graves' disease denoted antithyroid drug use beyond 5 years alongside positive TSH receptor antibodies. Study-level results: TCR diversity was lower in persistent Graves' patients (versus newly diagnosed ones). Accuracy was possibly reduced by small sample size.

Building the TCR beta libraries relied on iRepertoire HTBI primers, and CDR3 regions underwent Arm-PCR. In the original processing: Identified across the samples were 62 TRBV segments and around 14 TRBJ segments. TCRdb reprocessed the multiplex PCR reads via MiXCR and lists one record per CDR3 protein. The V and J calls and clone size come from TCRdb's table, not from the authors' own analysis. The sample includes under 500,000 distinct CDR3 sequences, around 20% of them seen just once. This sample's time point: persistent/refractory GD, antithyroid drugs over 5 years with positive TRAb. PBMCs provided the RNA from which the TCR library was made. Details on this clonotype: Its antigen is unknown. This CDR3 fails to terminate in the conserved phenylalanine or tryptophan, so it likely reflects a read error.

The V and J ends lost 3 bases and 3 bases respectively, with 8 bases between them. The germline V gene has CDR1 SGHTA and CDR2 FQGTGA. The CDR3 is 13 amino acids. The origin of this receptor is a female donor with Graves disease. The starting material was peripheral blood mononuclear cells (PBMCs), obtained when the disease was refractory, from a patient treated with antithyroid drugs. This rearrangement joins TRBV7-3 to TRBJ1-1; TRBD1 is a possible D gene (5 bases). The CDR3, as DNA: TGTGCCAGCAGCTTCGGGGGTGACACTGAAGCTTTCTCT. Its protein product is CASSFGGDTEAFS.